This is a list of T cell receptor beta chains from one sample in a study of T cell repertoires in cytomegalovirus infection. One entry per CDR3 protein, called by TCRdb with MiXCR from the reads. There are approximately 150,000 distinct CDR3 sequences in the sample; approximately 21% occur only once, and under 30% lies in the top ten. Their antigens remain unidentified. The material was CD8+ T cells from cultured PBMCs, obtained from culture after CMV antigen stimulation. These TCRs come from a human donor in good health (CMV status not recorded). Some clones in this sample may be carry-over from other donors' samples. The CDR3 runs from the conserved cysteine through the conserved F or W. A D gene is named only where the DNA matches it firmly. Expanded clones are given a class, and other clones once, few, many or no size at all.

clone size: .; J gene: TRBJ1-5; V gene: TRBV12-3/TRBV12-4; D gene: .; CDR3 protein: CASSETIGQTRGVQHF; CDR3 DNA: TGTGCCAGCAGTGAAACCATAGGACAGACCCGAGGGGTCCAGCATTTT
clone size: few; J gene: TRBJ2-1; V gene: TRBV5-1; D gene: TRBD1; CDR3 protein: CASSLGTGGPYNEQFF; CDR3 DNA: TGCGCCAGCAGCCTCGGGACAGGGGGTCCGTACAATGAGCAGTTCTTC
clone size: .; J gene: TRBJ2-1; V gene: TRBV7-9; D gene: .; CDR3 protein: CASSPKGDEQFF; CDR3 DNA: TGTGCCAGCAGCCCTAAGGGTGATGAGCAGTTCTTC
clone size: .; J gene: TRBJ2-2; V gene: TRBV19; D gene: .; CDR3 protein: CASRPPEPGLLGELFF; CDR3 DNA: TGTGCCAGTAGACCTCCGGAGCCCGGTTTGTTGGGGGAGCTGTTTTTT
clone size: .; J gene: TRBJ1-1; V gene: TRBV29-1; D gene: .; CDR3 protein: CSTLGMNTEAFF; CDR3 DNA: TGCAGCACATTAGGGATGAACACTGAAGCTTTCTTT
clone size: .; J gene: TRBJ1-1; V gene: TRBV12-3/TRBV12-4; D gene: .; CDR3 protein: CASSLSAEAFF; CDR3 DNA: TGTGCCAGCAGTTTGAGTGCTGAAGCTTTCTTT
clone size: few; J gene: TRBJ2-1; V gene: TRBV7-9; D gene: TRBD1; CDR3 protein: CASSSTSTGERSSYNEQFF; CDR3 DNA: TGTGCCAGCAGCTCCACCTCGACAGGGGAAAGGAGCTCCTACAATGAGCAGTTCTTC
clone size: few; J gene: TRBJ1-6; V gene: TRBV4-1; D gene: .; CDR3 protein: CASSQGGISYNSPLHF; CDR3 DNA: TGCGCCAGCAGCCAGGGAGGCATCTCCTATAATTCACCCCTCCACTTT
clone size: few; J gene: TRBJ2-7; V gene: TRBV27; D gene: .; CDR3 protein: CASSPRRGGRDEQYF; CDR3 DNA: TGTGCCAGCAGTCCAAGGAGGGGGGGGCGGGACGAGCAGTACTTC
clone size: few; J gene: TRBJ1-1; V gene: TRBV7-9; D gene: .; CDR3 protein: CASSFISSTPEAFF; CDR3 DNA: TGTGCCAGCAGCTTTATTTCGTCTACTCCGGAAGCTTTCTTT
clone size: few; J gene: TRBJ1-4; V gene: TRBV6-5; D gene: .; CDR3 protein: CASSYSKKEKLFF; CDR3 DNA: TGTGCCAGCAGTTACTCGAAAAAGGAGAAACTGTTTTTT
clone size: .; J gene: TRBJ1-5; V gene: TRBV7-2; D gene: .; CDR3 protein: CASSLSISNQPQHF; CDR3 DNA: TGTGCCAGCAGCTTATCGATTAGCAATCAGCCCCAGCATTTT
clone size: few; J gene: TRBJ1-5; V gene: TRBV4-2; D gene: .; CDR3 protein: CASSQENTAEQPQHF; CDR3 DNA: TGTGCCAGCAGCCAAGAGAACACGGCTGAACAGCCCCAGCATTTT
clone size: many; J gene: TRBJ2-7; V gene: TRBV2; D gene: .; CDR3 protein: CASSEGRESYEQYF; CDR3 DNA: TGTGCCAGCAGTGAGGGCAGGGAGTCCTACGAGCAGTACTTC
clone size: .; J gene: TRBJ1-1; V gene: TRBV6-5; D gene: TRBD1; CDR3 protein: CASSYEGTGFPEAFF; CDR3 DNA: TGTGCCAGCAGTTACGAAGGGACAGGGTTCCCTGAAGCTTTCTTT
clone size: once; J gene: TRBJ2-7; V gene: TRBV12-3/TRBV12-4; D gene: TRBD1; CDR3 protein: CASSWTGGSYEQYF; CDR3 DNA: TGTGCCAGCAGTTGGACAGGGGGGTCCTACGAGCAGTACTTC
clone size: .; J gene: TRBJ2-5; V gene: TRBV12-3/TRBV12-4; D gene: .; CDR3 protein: CASSFPGSQETQYF; CDR3 DNA: TGTGCCAGCAGTTTTCCGGGGTCCCAAGAGACCCAGTACTTC
clone size: few; J gene: TRBJ2-7; V gene: TRBV7-8; D gene: TRBD2; CDR3 protein: CASSPDGEGGEQYF; CDR3 DNA: TGTGCCAGCAGCCCCGACGGGGAGGGAGGCGAGCAGTACTTC
clone size: .; J gene: TRBJ1-4; V gene: TRBV13; D gene: .; CDR3 protein: CASSSGTGGKLFF; CDR3 DNA: TGTGCCAGCAGCTCGGGAACCGGGGGGAAACTGTTTTTT
clone size: once; J gene: TRBJ1-1; V gene: TRBV4-1; D gene: .; CDR3 protein: CASTQDEGVYTEAFF; CDR3 DNA: TGCGCCAGCACCCAAGACGAAGGGGTATACACTGAAGCTTTCTTT
clone size: .; J gene: TRBJ1-1; V gene: TRBV7-6; D gene: .; CDR3 protein: CASSTRTVDEAFF; CDR3 DNA: TGTGCCAGCAGCACTCGGACAGTGGATGAAGCTTTCTTT
clone size: many; J gene: TRBJ2-3; V gene: TRBV4-3; D gene: .; CDR3 protein: CASSQDSQAPTDTQYF; CDR3 DNA: TGCGCCAGCAGCCAAGATTCCCAGGCCCCCACAGATACGCAGTATTTT
clone size: .; J gene: TRBJ2-7; V gene: TRBV6-2/TRBV6-3; D gene: TRBD1; CDR3 protein: CASSGPGQGAEEQYF; CDR3 DNA: TGTGCCAGCAGTGGGCCGGGACAGGGGGCTGAGGAGCAGTACTTC
clone size: .; J gene: TRBJ1-2; V gene: TRBV28; D gene: .; CDR3 protein: CASTLAGVHGYTF; CDR3 DNA: TGTGCCAGCACCTTAGCGGGGGTCCATGGCTACACCTTC
clone size: few; J gene: TRBJ2-1; V gene: TRBV5-6; D gene: TRBD1; CDR3 protein: CASSLAGTGEEQFF; CDR3 DNA: TGTGCCAGCAGCTTGGCCGGGACAGGGGAAGAGCAGTTCTTC
clone size: few; J gene: TRBJ2-3; V gene: TRBV7-6; D gene: .; CDR3 protein: CASSLAIAEKATDTQYF; CDR3 DNA: TGTGCCAGCAGCTTAGCTATAGCGGAAAAAGCCACAGATACGCAGTATTTT
clone size: .; J gene: TRBJ1-4; V gene: TRBV20-1; D gene: .; CDR3 protein: CSAWDTSYEKLFF; CDR3 DNA: TGCAGTGCTTGGGACACTAGTTATGAAAAACTGTTTTTT
clone size: few; J gene: TRBJ2-7; V gene: TRBV4-1; D gene: .; CDR3 protein: CASSQDTGPTKSYEQYF; CDR3 DNA: TGCGCCAGCAGCCAAGATACGGGCCCTACGAAATCCTACGAGCAGTACTTC
clone size: few; J gene: TRBJ2-1; V gene: TRBV7-6; D gene: .; CDR3 protein: CASSFADSIYNEQFF; CDR3 DNA: TGTGCCAGCAGTTTTGCGGACAGTATATACAATGAGCAGTTCTTC
clone size: .; J gene: TRBJ1-5; V gene: TRBV6-2/TRBV6-3; D gene: .; CDR3 protein: CASSYSAATGRINQPQHF; CDR3 DNA: TGTGCCAGCAGTTACTCCGCCGCGACAGGCAGGATCAATCAGCCCCAGCATTTT
clone size: few; J gene: TRBJ1-3; V gene: TRBV20-1; D gene: .; CDR3 protein: CSARDLLDGNTIYF; CDR3 DNA: TGCAGTGCTAGAGATCTCCTGGATGGAAACACCATATATTTT
clone size: .; J gene: TRBJ1-1; V gene: TRBV7-9; D gene: TRBD1; CDR3 protein: CASRRQGRNTEAFF; CDR3 DNA: TGTGCCAGCAGGAGACAGGGCAGGAACACTGAAGCTTTCTTT
clone size: few; J gene: TRBJ1-2; V gene: TRBV28; D gene: .; CDR3 protein: CASSLKREVPYGYTF; CDR3 DNA: TGTGCCAGCAGTTTAAAAAGGGAGGTTCCGTATGGCTACACCTTC
clone size: few; J gene: TRBJ2-5; V gene: TRBV7-7; D gene: TRBD2; CDR3 protein: CASSLVAGVQETQYF; CDR3 DNA: TGTGCTAGCAGCTTAGTAGCGGGGGTGCAAGAGACCCAGTACTTC
clone size: .; J gene: TRBJ1-6; V gene: TRBV4-1; D gene: .; CDR3 protein: CASSQGEINSPLHF; CDR3 DNA: TGCGCCAGCAGCCAAGGGGAGATAAATTCACCCCTCCACTTT
clone size: .; J gene: TRBJ2-7; V gene: TRBV6-1; D gene: TRBD1; CDR3 protein: CASRPTGMAYEQYF; CDR3 DNA: TGTGCCAGCAGACCGACAGGGATGGCCTACGAGCAGTACTTC
clone size: many; J gene: TRBJ2-3; V gene: TRBV11-2; D gene: .; CDR3 protein: CASSLDWGDTDTQYF; CDR3 DNA: TGTGCCAGCAGCTTAGATTGGGGGGACACAGATACGCAGTATTTT
clone size: many; J gene: TRBJ1-5; V gene: TRBV12-3/TRBV12-4; D gene: .; CDR3 protein: CASSLTGAQPQHF; CDR3 DNA: TGTGCCAGCAGTTTAACGGGGGCTCAGCCCCAGCATTTT
clone size: few; J gene: TRBJ2-2; V gene: TRBV7-6; D gene: .; CDR3 protein: CASSLMAGELFF; CDR3 DNA: TGTGCCAGCAGCTTGATGGCCGGGGAGCTGTTTTTT
clone size: .; J gene: TRBJ2-1; V gene: TRBV20-1; D gene: .; CDR3 protein: CSASGQYNEQFF; CDR3 DNA: TGCAGTGCCTCGGGGCAGTACAATGAGCAGTTCTTC
clone size: .; J gene: TRBJ1-1; V gene: TRBV7-2; D gene: TRBD1; CDR3 protein: CASSFRQGREAFF; CDR3 DNA: TGTGCCAGCAGCTTTAGACAGGGCCGTGAAGCTTTCTTT
clone size: few; J gene: TRBJ1-6; V gene: TRBV7-2; D gene: .; CDR3 protein: CASSEGESAPLHF; CDR3 DNA: TGTGCCAGCTCCGAAGGGGAATCTGCACCCCTCCACTTT